This entry describes one T cell receptor (beta chain). TCRdb's copy holds only in-frame clones and misses some; the assay was immunoSEQ multiplex PCR. The data contain approximately 2.4 million clones, 90% to 96% of them seen just once; the ten biggest clones take up less than 0.15%. This sample was taken from a study of shared clonotypes between healthy human individuals. CDR3 size: 14 residues. The V gene's germline CDR1 is WNHNN and CDR2 SYGVQD (reference sequence). Trimming cost V 4 bases and J 1 base, with 7 bases left between them. The chain has TRBV10-1 and TRBJ2-2; D ambiguous. The specimen was naive CD4+ T cells sorted from blood. Stated subset: CD45RA+ positively selected. This sequence was found in a man aged 18 to 29 in good health. The CDR3 DNA sequence: TGCGCCAGCAGTGGTAGCATGAACACCGGGGAGCTGTTTTTT. This gives the protein CASSGSMNTGELFF.